This T cell receptor beta chain was sequenced for a study of cytomegalovirus exposure and HLA in healthy donors. Study results and caveats: Across donors, most TCRs were seen rarely, yet some public ones were widespread. Three of the chains that were CMV-associated were confirmed in vitro to be specific for CMV antigens. When a later analysis was performed, an Asian-associated ancestry cluster reportedly had fewer N-insertions than the roughly 690-donor mean.

The study ran its PCR with 60 Vbeta and 13 Jbeta primers. TCRdb's copy holds only in-frame clones and misses some; the assay was immunoSEQ multiplex PCR. This sample's clone table lists 50,000 to 70,000 clones. These donors, healthy bone marrow donors, were studied. Notes on this clone: Its antigen is not known.

The CDR3 consists of 18 residues. Deletions cut 1 base from V and 2 bases from J, with 17 bases between. Germline CDR1 LGHNA, CDR2 YNFKEQ. The sample was PBMCs. The V and J genes are TRBV4-2 and TRBJ1-4, with a tentative D call TRBD1 (5 bases). This receptor was obtained from a man aged 50-59 years in good health and CMV-seropositive. The CDR3 region has the DNA TGTGCCAGCAGCCAAGTCAGGGATCGGGCACGGACTAATGAAAAACTGTTTTTT. Its protein is CASSQVRDRARTNEKLFF.